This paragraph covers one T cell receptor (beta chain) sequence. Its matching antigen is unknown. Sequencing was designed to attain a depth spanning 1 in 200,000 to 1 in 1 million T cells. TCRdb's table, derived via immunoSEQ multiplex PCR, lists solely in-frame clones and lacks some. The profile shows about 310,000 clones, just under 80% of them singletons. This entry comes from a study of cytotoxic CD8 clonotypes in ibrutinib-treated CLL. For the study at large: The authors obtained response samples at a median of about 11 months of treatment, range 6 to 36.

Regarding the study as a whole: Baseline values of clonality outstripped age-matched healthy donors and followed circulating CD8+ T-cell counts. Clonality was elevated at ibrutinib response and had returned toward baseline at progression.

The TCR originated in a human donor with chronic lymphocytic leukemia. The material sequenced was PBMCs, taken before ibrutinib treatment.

The CDR3 sequence: CASSLGRENYGYTF. The CDR3 bases are TGTGCCAGCAGCTTGGGCAGGGAAAACTATGGCTACACCTTC. The rearrangement joins TRBV5-4 to TRBJ1-2, with a possible D match to TRBD1 (5 bases). The CDR3 is 14 amino acids. Germline lookup yields CDR1 SGHNT and CDR2 YYREEE (reference sequence). Trimming took 0 bases from V and 2 from J, leaving 8 bases between them.